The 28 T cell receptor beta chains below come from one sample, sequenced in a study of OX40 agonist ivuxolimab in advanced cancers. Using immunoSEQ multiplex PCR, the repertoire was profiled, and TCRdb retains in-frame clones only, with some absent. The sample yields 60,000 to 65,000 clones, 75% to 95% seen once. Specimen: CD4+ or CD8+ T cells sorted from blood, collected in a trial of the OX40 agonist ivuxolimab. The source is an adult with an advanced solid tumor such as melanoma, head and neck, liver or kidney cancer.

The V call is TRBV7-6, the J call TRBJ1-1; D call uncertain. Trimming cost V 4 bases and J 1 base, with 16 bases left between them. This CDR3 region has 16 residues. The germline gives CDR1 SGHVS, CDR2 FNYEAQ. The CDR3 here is CASSSGHGSQNTEAFF. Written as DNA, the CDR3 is TGTGCCAGCAGCTCCGGCCATGGCAGTCAGAACACTGAAGCTTTCTTT. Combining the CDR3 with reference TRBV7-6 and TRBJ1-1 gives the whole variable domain GAGVSQSPRYKVTKRGQDVALRCDPISGHVSLYWYRQALGQGPEFLTYFNYEAQQDKSGLPNDRFSAERPEGSISTLTIQRTEQRDSAMYRCASSSGHGSQNTEAFFGQGTRLTVV.

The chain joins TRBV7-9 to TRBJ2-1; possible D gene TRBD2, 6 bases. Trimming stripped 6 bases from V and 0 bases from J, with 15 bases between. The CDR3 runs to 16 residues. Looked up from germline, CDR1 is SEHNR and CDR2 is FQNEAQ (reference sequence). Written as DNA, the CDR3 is TGTGCCAGCAGTCCGGGACTTCAGAGCTCCTACAATGAGCAGTTCTTC. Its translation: CASSPGLQSSYNEQFF.

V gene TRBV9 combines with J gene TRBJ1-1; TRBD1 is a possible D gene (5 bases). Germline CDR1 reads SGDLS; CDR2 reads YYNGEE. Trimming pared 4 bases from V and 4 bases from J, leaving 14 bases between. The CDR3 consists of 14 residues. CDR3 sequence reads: CASSPAMGVTEAFF. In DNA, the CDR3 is TGTGCCAGCAGCCCAGCTATGGGGGTCACTGAAGCTTTCTTT.

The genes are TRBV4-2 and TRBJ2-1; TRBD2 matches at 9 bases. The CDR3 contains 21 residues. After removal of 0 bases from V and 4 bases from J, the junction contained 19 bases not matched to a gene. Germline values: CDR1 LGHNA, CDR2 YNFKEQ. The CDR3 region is CASSQDVRTMPTSGPYNEQFF. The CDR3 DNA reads TGTGCCAGCAGCCAAGATGTCCGGACCATGCCAACTAGCGGGCCTTACAATGAGCAGTTCTTC.

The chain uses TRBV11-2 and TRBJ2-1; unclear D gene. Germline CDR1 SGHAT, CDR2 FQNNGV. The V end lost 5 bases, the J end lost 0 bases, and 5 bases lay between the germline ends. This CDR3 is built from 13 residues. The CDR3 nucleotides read TGTGCCAGCAGCCTAACCTCCTACAATGAGCAGTTCTTC. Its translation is CASSLTSYNEQFF.

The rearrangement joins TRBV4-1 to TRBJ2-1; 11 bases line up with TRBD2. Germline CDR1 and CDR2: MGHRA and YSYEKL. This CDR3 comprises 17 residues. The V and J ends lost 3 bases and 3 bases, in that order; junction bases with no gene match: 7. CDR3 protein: CASSHRSGRANYNEQFF. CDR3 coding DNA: TGCGCCAGCAGCCACCGTAGCGGGAGGGCCAACTACAATGAGCAGTTCTTC.

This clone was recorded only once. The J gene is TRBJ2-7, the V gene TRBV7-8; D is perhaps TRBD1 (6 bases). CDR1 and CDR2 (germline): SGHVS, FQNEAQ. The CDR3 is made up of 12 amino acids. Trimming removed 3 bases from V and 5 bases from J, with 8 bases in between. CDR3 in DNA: TGTGCCAGCAGCTTGGGACAAAACGAGCAGTACTTC. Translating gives CASSLGQNEQYF.

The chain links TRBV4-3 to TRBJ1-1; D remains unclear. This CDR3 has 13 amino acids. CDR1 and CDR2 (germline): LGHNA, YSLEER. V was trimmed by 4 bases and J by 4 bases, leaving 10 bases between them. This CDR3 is CASSLGLSTEAFF. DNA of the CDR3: TGCGCCAGCAGCCTGGGCCTGAGCACTGAAGCTTTCTTT.

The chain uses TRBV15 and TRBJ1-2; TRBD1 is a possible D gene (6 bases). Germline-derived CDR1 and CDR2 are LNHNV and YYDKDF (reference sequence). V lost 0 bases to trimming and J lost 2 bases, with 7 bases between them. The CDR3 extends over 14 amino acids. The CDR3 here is CATSRDRGNYGYTF. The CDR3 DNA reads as TGTGCCACCAGCAGAGATAGGGGGAACTATGGCTACACCTTC.

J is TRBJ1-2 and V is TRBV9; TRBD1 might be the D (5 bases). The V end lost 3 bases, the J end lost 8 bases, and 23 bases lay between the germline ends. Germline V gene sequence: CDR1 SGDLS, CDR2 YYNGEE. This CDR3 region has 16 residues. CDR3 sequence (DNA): TGTGCCAGCAGCGACCAAACGAAACAGGCCCGGGAGGGCTACACCTTC. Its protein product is CASSDQTKQAREGYTF.

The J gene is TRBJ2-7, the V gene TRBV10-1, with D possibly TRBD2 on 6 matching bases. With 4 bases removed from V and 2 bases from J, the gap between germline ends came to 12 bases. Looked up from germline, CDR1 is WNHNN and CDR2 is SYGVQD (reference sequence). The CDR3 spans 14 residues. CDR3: CASSVSGLPYEQYF. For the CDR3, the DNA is TGCGCCAGCAGTGTTAGCGGACTACCCTACGAGCAGTACTTC.

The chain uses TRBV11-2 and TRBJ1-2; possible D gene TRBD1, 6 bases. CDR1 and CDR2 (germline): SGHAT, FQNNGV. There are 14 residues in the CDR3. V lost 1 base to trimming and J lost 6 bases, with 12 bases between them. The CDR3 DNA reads TGTGCCAGCAGCTTAGGACAGGACCCCCATGGCTACACCTTC. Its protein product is CASSLGQDPHGYTF. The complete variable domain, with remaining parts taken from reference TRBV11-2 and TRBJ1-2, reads EAGVAQSPRYKIIEKRQSVAFWCNPISGHATLYWYQQILGQGPKLLIQFQNNGVVDDSQLPKDRFSAERLKGVDSTLKIQPAKLEDSAVYLCASSLGQDPHGYTFGSGTRLTVV.

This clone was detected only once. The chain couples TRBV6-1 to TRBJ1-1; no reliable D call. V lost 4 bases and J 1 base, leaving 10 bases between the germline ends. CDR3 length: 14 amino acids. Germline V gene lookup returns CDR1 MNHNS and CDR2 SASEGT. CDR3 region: CASSASGRNTEAFF. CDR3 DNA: TGTGCCAGCAGTGCGAGTGGAAGGAACACTGAAGCTTTCTTT.

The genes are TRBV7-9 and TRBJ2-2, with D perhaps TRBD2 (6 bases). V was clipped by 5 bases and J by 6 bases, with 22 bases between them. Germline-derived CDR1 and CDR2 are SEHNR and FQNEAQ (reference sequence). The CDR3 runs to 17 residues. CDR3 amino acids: CASSDNYIGDFAGELFF. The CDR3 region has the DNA TGTGCCAGCAGCGACAACTACATCGGGGACTTCGCCGGGGAGCTGTTTTTT.

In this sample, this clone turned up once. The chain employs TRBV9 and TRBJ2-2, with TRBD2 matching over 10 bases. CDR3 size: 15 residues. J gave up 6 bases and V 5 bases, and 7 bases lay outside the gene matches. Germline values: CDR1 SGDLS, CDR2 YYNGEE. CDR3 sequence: CASSASGGLSGELFF. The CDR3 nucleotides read TGTGCCAGCAGTGCTAGCGGGGGTCTATCCGGGGAGCTGTTTTTT. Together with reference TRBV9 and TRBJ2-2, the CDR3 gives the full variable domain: DSGVTQTPKHLITATGQRVTLRCSPRSGDLSVYWYQQSLDQGLQFLIQYYNGEERAKGNILERFSAQQFPDLHSELNLSSLELGDSALYFCASSASGGLSGELFFGEGSRLTVL.

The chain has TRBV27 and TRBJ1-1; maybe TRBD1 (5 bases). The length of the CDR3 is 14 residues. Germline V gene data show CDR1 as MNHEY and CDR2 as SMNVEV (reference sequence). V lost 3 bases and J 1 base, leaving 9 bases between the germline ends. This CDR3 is CASSFRGGNTEAFF. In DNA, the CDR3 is TGTGCCAGCAGTTTTAGGGGAGGGAACACTGAAGCTTTCTTT.

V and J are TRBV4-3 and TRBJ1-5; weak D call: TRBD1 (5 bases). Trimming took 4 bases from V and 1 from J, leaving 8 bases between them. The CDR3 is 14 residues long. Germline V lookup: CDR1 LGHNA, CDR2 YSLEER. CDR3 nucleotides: TGCGCCAGCAGCCCGGGGCTCAGCAATCAGCCCCAGCATTTT. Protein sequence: CASSPGLSNQPQHF.

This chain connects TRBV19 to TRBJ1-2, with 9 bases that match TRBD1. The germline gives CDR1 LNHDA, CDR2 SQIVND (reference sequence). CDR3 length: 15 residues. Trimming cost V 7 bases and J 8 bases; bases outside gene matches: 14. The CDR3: CASIETGTGLGGYTF. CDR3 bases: TGTGCCAGTATCGAGACCGGGACAGGGTTGGGAGGCTACACCTTC.

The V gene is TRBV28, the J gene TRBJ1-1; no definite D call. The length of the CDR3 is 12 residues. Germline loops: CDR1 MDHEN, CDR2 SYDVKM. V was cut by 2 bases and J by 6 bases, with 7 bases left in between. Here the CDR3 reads CASSLDGSEAFF. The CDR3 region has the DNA TGTGCCAGCAGTTTAGACGGCTCTGAAGCTTTCTTT.

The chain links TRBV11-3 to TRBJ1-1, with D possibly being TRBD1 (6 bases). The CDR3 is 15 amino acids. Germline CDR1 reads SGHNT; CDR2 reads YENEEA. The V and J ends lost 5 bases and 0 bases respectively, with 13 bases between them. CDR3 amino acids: CASSTGFGMNTEAFF. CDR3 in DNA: TGTGCCAGCAGCACAGGGTTCGGGATGAACACTGAAGCTTTCTTT. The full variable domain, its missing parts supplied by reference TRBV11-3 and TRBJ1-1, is EAGVVQSPRYKIIEKKQPVAFWCNPISGHNTLYWYLQNLGQGPELLIRYENEEAVDDSQLPKDRFSAERLKGVDSTLKIQPAELGDSAVYLCASSTGFGMNTEAFFGQGTRLTVV.

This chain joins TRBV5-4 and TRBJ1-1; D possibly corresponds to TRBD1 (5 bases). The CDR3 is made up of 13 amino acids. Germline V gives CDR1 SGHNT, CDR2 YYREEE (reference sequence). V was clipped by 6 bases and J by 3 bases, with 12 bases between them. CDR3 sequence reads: CASTVTGDTEAFF. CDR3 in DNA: TGTGCCAGCACCGTCACAGGCGACACTGAAGCTTTCTTT. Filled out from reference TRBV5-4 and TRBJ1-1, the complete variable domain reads ETGVTQSPTHLIKTRGQQVTLRCSSQSGHNTVSWYQQALGQGPQFIFQYYREEENGRGNFPPRFSGLQFPNYSSELNVNALELDDSALYLCASTVTGDTEAFFGQGTRLTVV.

The CDR3 is CASSLVGSSGRLYEQYF. The CDR3 bases are TGTGCCAGCAGCTTAGTAGGGTCTAGCGGGAGACTCTACGAGCAGTACTTC. The rearrangement links TRBV7-9 to TRBJ2-7; 10 bases agree with TRBD2. The CDR3 consists of 17 residues. J gave up 3 bases and V 1 base, and 9 bases lay outside the gene matches. Germline CDR1 is SEHNR and CDR2 is FQNEAQ (reference sequence).

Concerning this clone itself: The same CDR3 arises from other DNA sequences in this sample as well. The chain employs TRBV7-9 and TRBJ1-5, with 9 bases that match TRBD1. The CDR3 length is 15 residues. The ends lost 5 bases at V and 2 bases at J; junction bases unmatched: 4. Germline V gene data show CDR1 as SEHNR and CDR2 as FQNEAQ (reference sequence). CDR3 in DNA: TGTGCCAGCAGCCCACAGGGGGCGGGCAATCAGCCCCAGCATTTT. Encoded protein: CASSPQGAGNQPQHF.

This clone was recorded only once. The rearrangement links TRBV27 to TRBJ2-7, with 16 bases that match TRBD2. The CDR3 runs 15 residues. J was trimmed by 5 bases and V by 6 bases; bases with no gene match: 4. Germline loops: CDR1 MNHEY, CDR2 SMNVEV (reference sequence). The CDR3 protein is CASSPGTSGRDEQYF. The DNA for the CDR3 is TGTGCCAGCAGCCCCGGGACTAGCGGGAGGGACGAGCAGTACTTC.

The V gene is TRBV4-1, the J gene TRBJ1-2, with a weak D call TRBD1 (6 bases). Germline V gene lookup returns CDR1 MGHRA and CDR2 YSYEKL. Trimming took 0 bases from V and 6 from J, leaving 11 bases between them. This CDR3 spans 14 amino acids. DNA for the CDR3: TGCGCCAGCAGCCAAGATGCAGGGGACGATGGCTACACCTTC. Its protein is CASSQDAGDDGYTF.

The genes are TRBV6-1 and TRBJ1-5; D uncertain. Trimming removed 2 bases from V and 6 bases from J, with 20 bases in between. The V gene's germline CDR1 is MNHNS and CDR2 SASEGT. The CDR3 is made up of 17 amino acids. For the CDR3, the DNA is TGTGCCAGCAGTGAATATGGGCTCCACGCTTTTAGTCAGCCCCAGCATTTT. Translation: CASSEYGLHAFSQPQHF.

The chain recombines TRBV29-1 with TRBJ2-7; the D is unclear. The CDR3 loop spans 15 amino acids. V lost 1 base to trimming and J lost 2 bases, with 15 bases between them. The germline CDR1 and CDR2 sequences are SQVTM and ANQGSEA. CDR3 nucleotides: TGCAGCGTTGAAGTAGGCAACGGCTATACCTACGAGCAGTACTTC. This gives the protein CSVEVGNGYTYEQYF.

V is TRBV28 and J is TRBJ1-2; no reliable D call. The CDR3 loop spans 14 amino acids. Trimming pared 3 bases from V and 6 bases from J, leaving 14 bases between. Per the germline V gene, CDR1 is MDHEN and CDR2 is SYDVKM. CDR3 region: CASSFWGLGNGYTF. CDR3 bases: TGTGCCAGCAGTTTTTGGGGATTGGGTAATGGCTACACCTTC.